This entry is about one T cell receptor (beta chain). Germline CDR1 is SNHLY and CDR2 is FYNNEI. The CDR3 runs 15 residues. A sample-barcoded 5' primer and a J-beta primer mix were used in a second PCR of roughly 7 to 11 cycles. All samples gave at least 2.5 million CDR3-containing paired-end reads. MiXCR was run by TCRdb on the 5' RACE reads, yielding one entry per CDR3 protein. This sample has 1.5 million to 2 million distinct CDR3 sequences, with 28% found just once. There were healthy Caucasian individuals from Russia, aged roughly 6 to 90, serving as donors. These data come from a study of blood T cells in healthy people across ages.

Sequencing used blood. The receptor was derived from a woman under 40 in good health. The chain has TRBV2 and TRBJ2-4; 7 positions agree with TRBD1. With the DNA end fitting TRBJ2-7 better, the J assignment may be wrong. The CDR3 loop is CASCESLARGYEQYF. The CDR3 DNA reads as TGTGCCAGCTGCGAATCCCTGGCCAGGGGGTACGAGCAGTACTTC.